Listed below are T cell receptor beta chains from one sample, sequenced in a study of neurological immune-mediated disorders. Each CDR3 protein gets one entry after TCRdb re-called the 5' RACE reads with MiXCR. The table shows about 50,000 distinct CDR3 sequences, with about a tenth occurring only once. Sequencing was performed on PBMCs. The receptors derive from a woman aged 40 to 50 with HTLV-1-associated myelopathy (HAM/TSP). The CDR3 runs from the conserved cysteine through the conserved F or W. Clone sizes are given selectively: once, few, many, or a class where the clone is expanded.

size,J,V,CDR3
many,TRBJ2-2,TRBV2,CASSRTTGVMGELFF
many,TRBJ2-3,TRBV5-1,CASSRLLFTDTQYF
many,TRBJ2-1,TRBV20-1,CSARELHQRPTYNEQFF
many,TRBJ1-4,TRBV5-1,CASSFYGGIDEKLFF
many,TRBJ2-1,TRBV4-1,CASSQGGSLEQFF
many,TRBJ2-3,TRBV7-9,CASSLGGGSDTQYF
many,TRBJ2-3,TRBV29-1,CSAWGRASGARAQIDTQYF
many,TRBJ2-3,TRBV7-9,CASSHRGRGDTQYF
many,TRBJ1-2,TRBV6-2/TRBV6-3,CASSYSEPGGDGYTF
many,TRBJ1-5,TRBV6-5,CASTPSSNQPQHF
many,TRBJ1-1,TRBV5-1,CASSLDIQGFMNTEAFF
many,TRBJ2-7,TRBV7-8,CASSLAYTGRGTYEQYF
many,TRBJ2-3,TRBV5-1,CASSKGQFGTDTQYF
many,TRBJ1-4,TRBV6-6,CASTLETGYGKLFF
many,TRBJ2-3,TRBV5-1,CASSWSTDTQYF
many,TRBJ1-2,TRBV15,CATSRDQGLANYGYTF
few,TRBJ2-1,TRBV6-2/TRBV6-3,CASRHPSLPNEQFF
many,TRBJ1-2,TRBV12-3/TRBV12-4,CASSPKGYTF
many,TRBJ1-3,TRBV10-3,CAISNPSGNTIYF
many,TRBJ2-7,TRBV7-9,CASSPWEGAQYEQYF
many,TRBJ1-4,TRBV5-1,CASSFTGDEKLFF
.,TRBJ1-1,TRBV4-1,CASSQRQINTEAFF
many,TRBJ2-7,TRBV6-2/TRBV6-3,CASSFMAPGADYEQYF
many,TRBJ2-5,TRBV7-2,CASSPGPGWKTQYF
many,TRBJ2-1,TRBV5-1,CASSAGPTNNEQFF
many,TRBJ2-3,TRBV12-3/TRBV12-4,CASSPAPDTQYF
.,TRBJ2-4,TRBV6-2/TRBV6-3,CASSTSGTSGRGKNIQYF
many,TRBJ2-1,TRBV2,CASSERTSGGSEQFF
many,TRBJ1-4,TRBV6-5,CASRSTGGFEKLFF
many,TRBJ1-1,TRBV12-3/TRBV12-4,CASSLRRNTEAFF
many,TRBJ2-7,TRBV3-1,CASSQMAGSYEQYF
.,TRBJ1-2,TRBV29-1,CSVEGPRGYCYTF
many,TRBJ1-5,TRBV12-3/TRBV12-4,CASTGTGNQPQHF
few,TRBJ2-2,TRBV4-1,CATNPEGNTGELFF
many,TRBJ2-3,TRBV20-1,CSARTSGGRDTQYF
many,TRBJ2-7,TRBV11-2,CASSFTRSATYEQYF
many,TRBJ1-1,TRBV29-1,CSGDRGGMNTEAFF
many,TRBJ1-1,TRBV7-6,CASSLGGRDTEAFF
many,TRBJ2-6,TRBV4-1,CASSQDHENGANVLTF
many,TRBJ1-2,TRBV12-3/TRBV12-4,CASSYSTVGSYGYTF
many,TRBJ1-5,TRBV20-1,CSADSGGQPQHF
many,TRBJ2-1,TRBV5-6,CASSIGRAFEQFF
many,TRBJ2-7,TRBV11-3,CASSLWGQGSYEQYF
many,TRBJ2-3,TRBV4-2,CASSQEAIGTQYF